The 9 T cell receptor beta chains given below trace back to one sample, sequenced in a study of blood T cell repertoires in COVID-19. Some clones are missing from TCRdb's copy, which holds only in-frame ones; the method was immunoSEQ multiplex PCR. The sample lists almost 95,000 clones; around 82% were seen once. The material sequenced was peripheral blood. These TCRs come from a man in his sixties with acute or convalescent COVID-19.

Here the CDR3 reads CASSVEGEFQPQHF. The CDR3 DNA reads TGTGCCAGCAGCGTAGAGGGGGAATTCCAGCCCCAGCATTTT. The chain joins TRBV9 to TRBJ1-5, with a tentative D call TRBD1 (6 bases). V gave up 0 bases and J gave up 7 bases, with 11 bases separating them. This CDR3 has 14 residues. In germline, CDR1 is SGDLS, CDR2 YYNGEE.

This clone rates as medium-sized (0.01 to 0.1%). The J gene is TRBJ2-6, the V gene TRBV7-9; no clear D gene. Germline V gene sequence: CDR1 SEHNR, CDR2 FQNEAQ (reference sequence). Deletions cut 4 bases from V and 4 bases from J, with 17 bases between. The CDR3 runs 17 residues. The CDR3 here is CASSSTFRDHGANVLTF. CDR3 sequence (DNA): TGTGCCAGCAGCTCGACATTCCGTGATCACGGGGCCAACGTCCTGACTTTC.

The chain links TRBV30 to TRBJ1-1; D is unclear. Trimming pared 4 bases from V and 4 bases from J, leaving 19 bases between. CDR1 is GTSNPN, CDR2 SVGIG, per germline (reference sequence). The length of the CDR3 is 15 residues. The CDR3 here is CAWTLKRGTGTEAFF. For the CDR3, the DNA is TGTGCCTGGACCCTTAAGCGGGGAACGGGCACTGAAGCTTTCTTT.

The chain uses TRBV9 and TRBJ2-3, with 10 nucleotides matching TRBD2. The CDR3 runs to 21 residues. CDR1 and CDR2 from the germline V gene are SGDLS and YYNGEE. V shed 3 bases, J shed 0 bases, and the junction held 19 bases outside the gene matches. The CDR3 sequence: CASSAEEAGGYTMRSTDTQYF. DNA for the CDR3: TGTGCCAGCAGCGCCGAGGAAGCGGGGGGGTATACAATGAGGAGCACAGATACGCAGTATTTT.

This clone was counted once. The chain carries TRBV10-3 and TRBJ1-1; 9 bases line up with TRBD1. The CDR3 extends over 14 amino acids. The trim removed 6 bases at V and 4 bases at J, leaving 6 bases unmatched. Germline V CDR1 and CDR2: ENHRY, SYGVKD. The CDR3 loop reads CAISQLQGATEAFF. CDR3 in DNA: TGTGCCATCAGCCAACTACAGGGGGCCACTGAAGCTTTCTTT.

This clone showed up just a few times. This rearrangement joins TRBV24-1 to TRBJ1-3, with 12 positions matching TRBD1. Trimming took 6 bases from V and 4 from J; bases not matched to a gene: 3. Germline V gene sequence: CDR1 KGHDR, CDR2 SFDVKD. This CDR3 is 15 amino acids long. In DNA, the CDR3 is TGTGCCACCAGTCCGGGACAGGGGGCCGGAAACACCATATATTTT. Amino acids: CATSPGQGAGNTIYF.

The gene calls are TRBV30 and TRBJ1-5; a weak D match, TRBD1 (5 bases). The CDR3 has 14 residues. V was shortened by 4 bases and J by 2 bases, with 12 bases between the two germline ends. Germline lookup yields CDR1 GTSNPN and CDR2 SVGIG (reference sequence). The CDR3 loop reads CAWNHGGGNQPQHF. CDR3 in DNA: TGTGCCTGGAATCACGGGGGTGGCAATCAGCCCCAGCATTTT.

This clone was observed a single time. The V and J genes are TRBV24-1 and TRBJ1-1, with 8 nucleotides matching TRBD1. The CDR3 sequence is 15 residues long. CDR1 KGHDR and CDR2 SFDVKD come from the germline V gene. The V gene end was trimmed by 1 base and the J gene end by 2 bases; junction bases not matched to a gene: 2. CDR3 sequence reads: CATSDFGQGNTEAFF. Written as DNA, the CDR3 is TGTGCCACCAGTGATTTCGGACAGGGAAACACTGAAGCTTTCTTT.

The chain carries TRBV3-1 (or the pseudogene TRBV3-2) and TRBJ2-7, with 10 bases that match TRBD1. The CDR3 is 15 residues long. V gave up 4 bases and J gave up 6 bases; unmatched junction bases: 9. Germline V gene sequence: CDR1 LGHDT, CDR2 YNNKEL (reference sequence). The CDR3 sequence: CASSPTGTGETEQYF. The CDR3 DNA reads TGTGCCAGCAGCCCGACCGGGACAGGGGAGACCGAGCAGTACTTC.